The 8 T cell receptor beta chains below come from one sample, sequenced in a study of T cell responses to AZD1222 COVID-19 vaccine (dated by TCRdb to about 2021). Receptor libraries were prepared by the immunoSEQ multiplex PCR assay. Here the immuneACCESS table is served through TCRdb, limited to in-frame sequences with V and J called. Missing clones are a known gap in these copies; in checked studies unresolved V genes cover under half, and the rest lacks a known reason. This sample holds roughly 200,000 clones; around 93% were observed only once. The ten largest clones represent around 0.98% of the sample. The sample's time point, from its label and the paper: about 28 days (+/-7) after the second vaccine dose. The treatment or condition tag for this specimen amounts to: meningococcal conjugate vaccine given as trial control. The source material was peripheral blood, sampled 28 days after the second dose of the MenACWY control vaccine. The receptor set was obtained from an adult who received the MenACWY meningococcal vaccine as a control.

The chain joins TRBV10-3 to TRBJ1-1; the match to TRBD1 covers 9 bases. The CDR3 sequence is 14 residues long. The trim removed 6 bases at V and 5 bases at J, leaving 7 bases unmatched. Germline V gene lookup returns CDR1 ENHRY and CDR2 SYGVKD. CDR3 DNA: TGTGCCATCAGCCGGACAGGGGAGGGGACTGAAGCTTTCTTT. It codes for CAISRTGEGTEAFF.

The rearrangement links TRBV12-3 or TRBV12-4 to TRBJ2-7; a weak D match, TRBD2 (6 bases). The CDR3 has 13 amino acids. The V end lost 7 bases, the J end lost 3 bases, and 13 bases lay between the germline ends. The CDR3 is CASTAGLVYEQYF. In DNA, the CDR3 is TGTGCCAGCACGGCGGGACTGGTCTACGAGCAGTACTTC.

The chain links TRBV30 to TRBJ1-1, with D possibly matching TRBD1 (5 bases). Germline V gene data show CDR1 as GTSNPN and CDR2 as SVGIG (reference sequence). The CDR3 consists of 14 residues. V was cut by 4 bases and J by 3 bases, with 15 bases left in between. The CDR3 region is CAWKYGGADTEAFF. The CDR3 nucleotides are TGTGCCTGGAAGTACGGCGGGGCGGACACTGAAGCTTTCTTT.

The V gene is TRBV4-1, the J gene TRBJ2-7; D is perhaps TRBD1 (6 bases). This CDR3 comprises 18 residues. The V gene's germline CDR1 is MGHRA and CDR2 YSYEKL. Trimming shortened V by 0 bases and J by 3 bases, and 21 bases separated the two germline ends. The CDR3 DNA follows: TGCGCCAGCAGCCAAGAAGCAGGGGTTTGGGAAGGAGGCTACGAGCAGTACTTC. This codes for CASSQEAGVWEGGYEQYF.

This chain links TRBV10-3 with TRBJ1-2; 9 bases are shared with TRBD1. There are 16 residues in the CDR3. The germline gives CDR1 ENHRY, CDR2 SYGVKD. The V gene end was trimmed by 0 bases and the J gene end by 8 bases; junction bases not matched to a gene: 10. Written as DNA, the CDR3 is TGTGCCATCAGTGAGTCCGGAACAGGGGGCGCCGGGGGCTACACCTTC. It encodes CAISESGTGGAGGYTF.

The rearrangement joins TRBV2 to TRBJ2-3; TRBD2 matches 9 bases. Per germline, CDR1 SNHLY and CDR2 FYNNEI. The J segment lost 3 bases and the V segment lost 7 bases, leaving 5 bases of the junction unmatched. This CDR3 comprises 14 residues. The CDR3 loop reads CASKRAGGTDTQYF. Written as DNA, the CDR3 is TGTGCCAGCAAAAGGGCGGGGGGGACAGATACGCAGTATTTT.

The genes are TRBV5-4 and TRBJ1-1; D gene ambiguous. V lost 0 bases, J lost 0 bases, and 9 bases lay in between. This CDR3 spans 15 amino acids. Germline CDR1 reads SGHNT; CDR2 reads YYREEE (reference sequence). The CDR3 protein is CASSLGDLLNTEAFF. The CDR3, as DNA: TGTGCCAGCAGCTTGGGTGACCTGTTGAACACTGAAGCTTTCTTT.

V is TRBV7-2 and J is TRBJ2-3, with D tentatively TRBD2 (5 bases). V lost 4 bases to trimming and J lost 0 bases, with 8 bases between them. The CDR3 runs 14 residues. The germline V gene has CDR1 SGHTA and CDR2 FQGNSA. The CDR3 reads CASSWRMSTDTQYF. The CDR3 bases are TGTGCCAGCAGCTGGAGGATGAGCACAGATACGCAGTATTTT. Full variable domain (outside the CDR3, taken from reference TRBV7-2 and TRBJ2-3): GAGVSQSPSNKVTEKGKDVELRCDPISGHTALYWYRQSLGQGLEFLIYFQGNSAPDKSGLPSDRFSAERTGGSVSTLTIQRTQQEDSAVYLCASSWRMSTDTQYFGPGTRLTVL.